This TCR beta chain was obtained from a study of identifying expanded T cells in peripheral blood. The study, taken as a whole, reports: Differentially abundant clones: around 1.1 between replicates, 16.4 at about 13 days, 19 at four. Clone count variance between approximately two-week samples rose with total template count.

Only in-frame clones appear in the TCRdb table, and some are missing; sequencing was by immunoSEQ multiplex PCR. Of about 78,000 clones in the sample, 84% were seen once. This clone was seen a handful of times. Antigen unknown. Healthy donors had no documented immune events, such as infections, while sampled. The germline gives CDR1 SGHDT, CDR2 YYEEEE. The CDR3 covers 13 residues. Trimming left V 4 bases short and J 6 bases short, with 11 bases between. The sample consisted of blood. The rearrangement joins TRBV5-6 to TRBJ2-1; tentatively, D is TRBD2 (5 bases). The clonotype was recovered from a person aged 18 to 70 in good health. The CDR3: CASSLAGGNEQFF. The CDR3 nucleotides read TGTGCCAGCAGCCTAGCCGGAGGCAATGAGCAGTTCTTC.